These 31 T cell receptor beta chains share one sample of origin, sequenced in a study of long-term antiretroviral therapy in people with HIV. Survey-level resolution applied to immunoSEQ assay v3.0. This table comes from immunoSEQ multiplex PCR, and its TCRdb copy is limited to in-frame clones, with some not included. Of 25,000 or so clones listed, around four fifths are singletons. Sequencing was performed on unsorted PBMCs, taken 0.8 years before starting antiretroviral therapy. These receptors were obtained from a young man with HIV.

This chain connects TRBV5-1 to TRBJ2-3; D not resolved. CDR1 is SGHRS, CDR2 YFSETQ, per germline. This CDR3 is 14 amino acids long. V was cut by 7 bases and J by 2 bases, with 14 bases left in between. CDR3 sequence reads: CASEAGPNTDTQYF. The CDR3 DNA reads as TGCGCCAGCGAGGCAGGTCCGAACACAGATACGCAGTATTTT.

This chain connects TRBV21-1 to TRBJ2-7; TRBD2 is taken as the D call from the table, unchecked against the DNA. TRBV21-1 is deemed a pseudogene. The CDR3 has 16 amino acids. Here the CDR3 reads CASSPTSGRALGEQYF. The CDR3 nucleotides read TGTGCCAGCAGCCCGACTAGCGGGAGGGCCTTGGGCGAGCAGTACTTC.

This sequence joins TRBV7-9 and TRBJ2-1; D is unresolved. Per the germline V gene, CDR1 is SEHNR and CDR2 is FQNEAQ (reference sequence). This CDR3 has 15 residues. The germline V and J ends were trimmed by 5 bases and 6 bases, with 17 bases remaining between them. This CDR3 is CASSPDILLGNEQFF. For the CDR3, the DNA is TGTGCCAGCAGCCCCGACATCCTCCTGGGCAATGAGCAGTTCTTC.

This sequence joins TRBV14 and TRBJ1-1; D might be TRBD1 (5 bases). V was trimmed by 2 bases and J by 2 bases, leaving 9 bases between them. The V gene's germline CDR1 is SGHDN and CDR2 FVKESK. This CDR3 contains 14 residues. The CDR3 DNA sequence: TGTGCCAGCAGCCAACGGGACGGTAACACTGAAGCTTTCTTT. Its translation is CASSQRDGNTEAFF.

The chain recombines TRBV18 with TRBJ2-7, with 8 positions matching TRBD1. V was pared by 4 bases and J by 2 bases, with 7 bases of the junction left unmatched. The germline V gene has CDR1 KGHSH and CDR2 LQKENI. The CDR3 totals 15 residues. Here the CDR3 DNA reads TGTGCCAGCTCACGACAGGGGTCGGGTACCTACGAGCAGTACTTC. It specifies CASSRQGSGTYEQYF.

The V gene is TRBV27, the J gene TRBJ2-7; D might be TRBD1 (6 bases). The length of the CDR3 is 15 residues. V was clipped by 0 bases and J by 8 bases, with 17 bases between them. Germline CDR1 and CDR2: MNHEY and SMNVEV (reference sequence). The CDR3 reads CASSLSWGPTFKQYF. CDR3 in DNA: TGTGCCAGCAGTTTATCGTGGGGGCCGACGTTCAAGCAGTACTTC.

The DNA for the CDR3 is TGTGCCAGCAAGGGTAGGACCCGATCCTACGAGCAGTACTTC. Amino acids: CASKGRTRSYEQYF. The chain combines TRBV2 with TRBJ2-7; D not certain. The ends were cut back, 7 bases at V and 1 base at J, with 14 bases in the middle. This CDR3 contains 14 residues. CDR1 is SNHLY, CDR2 FYNNEI, per germline.

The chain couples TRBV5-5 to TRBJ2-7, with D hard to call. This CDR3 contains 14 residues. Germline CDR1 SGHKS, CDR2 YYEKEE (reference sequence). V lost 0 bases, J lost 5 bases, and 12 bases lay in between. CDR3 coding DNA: TGTGCCAGCAGCTTGGGACCCCTTCTTGACGAGCAGTACTTC. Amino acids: CASSLGPLLDEQYF.

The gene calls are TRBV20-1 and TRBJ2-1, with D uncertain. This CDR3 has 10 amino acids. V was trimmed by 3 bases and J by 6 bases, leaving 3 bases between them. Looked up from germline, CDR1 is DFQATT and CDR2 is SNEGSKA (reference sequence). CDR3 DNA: TGCAGTGCTAGGTCCAATGAGCAGTTCTTC. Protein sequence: CSARSNEQFF.

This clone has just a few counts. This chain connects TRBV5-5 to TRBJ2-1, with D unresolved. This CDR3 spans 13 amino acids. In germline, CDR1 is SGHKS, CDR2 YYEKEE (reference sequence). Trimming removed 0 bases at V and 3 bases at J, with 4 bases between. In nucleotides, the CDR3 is TGTGCCAGCAGCTTGGAGGACTACAATGAGCAGTTCTTC. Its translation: CASSLEDYNEQFF.

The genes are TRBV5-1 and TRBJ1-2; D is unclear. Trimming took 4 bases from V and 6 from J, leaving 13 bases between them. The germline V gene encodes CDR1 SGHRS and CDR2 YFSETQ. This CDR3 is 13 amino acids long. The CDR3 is CASSPDSPNGYTF. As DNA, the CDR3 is TGCGCCAGCAGCCCCGACTCCCCGAATGGCTACACCTTC.

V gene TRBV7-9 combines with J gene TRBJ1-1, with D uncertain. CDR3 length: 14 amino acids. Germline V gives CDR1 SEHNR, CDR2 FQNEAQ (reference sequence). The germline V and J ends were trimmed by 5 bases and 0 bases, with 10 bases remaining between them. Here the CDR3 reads CASSPGGMNTEAFF. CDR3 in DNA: TGTGCCAGCAGCCCCGGCGGGATGAACACTGAAGCTTTCTTT.

This CDR3 reads CASSLGASGSNEQYF. The DNA for the CDR3 is TGTGCCAGCAGTTTAGGGGCTAGCGGGAGTAACGAGCAGTACTTC. The chain is built from TRBV27 and TRBJ2-7, with 10 bases lining up with TRBD2. The trim removed 2 bases at V and 5 bases at J, leaving 6 bases unmatched. The length of the CDR3 is 15 residues. The germline gives CDR1 MNHEY, CDR2 SMNVEV (reference sequence).

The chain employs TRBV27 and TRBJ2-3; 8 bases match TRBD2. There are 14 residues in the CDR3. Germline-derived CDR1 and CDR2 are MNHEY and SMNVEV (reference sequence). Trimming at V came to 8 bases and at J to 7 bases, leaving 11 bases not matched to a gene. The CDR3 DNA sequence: TGTGCCAGCCGCTTGGCGGGGGGTTACTATACGCAGTATTTT. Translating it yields CASRLAGGYYTQYF.

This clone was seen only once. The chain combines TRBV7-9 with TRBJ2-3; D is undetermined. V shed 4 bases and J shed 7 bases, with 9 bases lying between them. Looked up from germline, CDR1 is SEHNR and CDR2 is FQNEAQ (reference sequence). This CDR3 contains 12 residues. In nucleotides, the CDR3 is TGTGCCAGCAGCTATGATCTTAATACGCAGTATTTT. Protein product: CASSYDLNTQYF.

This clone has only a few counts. The CDR3 nucleotides read TGTGCCAGCAGCTTAAGCGCGGGATCGACAGATACGCAGTATTTT. Its protein is CASSLSAGSTDTQYF. The rearrangement links TRBV7-3 to TRBJ2-3, with D possibly TRBD2 on 6 matching bases. The germline V and J ends were trimmed by 1 base and 3 bases, with 11 bases remaining between them. CDR1 and CDR2 from the germline V gene are SGHTA and FQGTGA. The CDR3 is 15 amino acids.

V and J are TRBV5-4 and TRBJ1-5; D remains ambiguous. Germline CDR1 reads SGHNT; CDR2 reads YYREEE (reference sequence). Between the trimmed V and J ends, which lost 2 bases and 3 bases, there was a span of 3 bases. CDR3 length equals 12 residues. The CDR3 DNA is TGTGCCAGCAGCTTCGACAATCAGCCCCAGCATTTT. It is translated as CASSFDNQPQHF.

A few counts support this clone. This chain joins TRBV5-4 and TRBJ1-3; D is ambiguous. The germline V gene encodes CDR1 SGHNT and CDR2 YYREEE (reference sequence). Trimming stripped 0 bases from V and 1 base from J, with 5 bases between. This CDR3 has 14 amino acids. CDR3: CASSLAGSGNTIYF. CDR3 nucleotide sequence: TGTGCCAGCAGCTTGGCCGGATCTGGAAACACCATATATTTT.

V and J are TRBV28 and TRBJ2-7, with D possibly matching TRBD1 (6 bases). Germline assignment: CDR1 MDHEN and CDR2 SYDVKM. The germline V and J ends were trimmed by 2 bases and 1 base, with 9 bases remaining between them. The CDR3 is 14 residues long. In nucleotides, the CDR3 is TGTGCCAGCAGTTTACCCGACAGGTCCTACGAGCAGTACTTC. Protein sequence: CASSLPDRSYEQYF.

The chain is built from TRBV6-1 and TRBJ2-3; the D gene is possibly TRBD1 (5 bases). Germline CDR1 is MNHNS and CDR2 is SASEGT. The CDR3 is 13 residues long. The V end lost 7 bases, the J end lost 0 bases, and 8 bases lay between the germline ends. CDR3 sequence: CASKRQSTDTQYF. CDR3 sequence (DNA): TGTGCCAGCAAGAGACAGAGCACAGATACGCAGTATTTT.

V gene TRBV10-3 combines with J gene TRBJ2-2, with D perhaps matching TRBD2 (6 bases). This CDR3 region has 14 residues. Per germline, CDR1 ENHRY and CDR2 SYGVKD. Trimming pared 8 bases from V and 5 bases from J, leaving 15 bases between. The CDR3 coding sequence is TGTGCCATCGGTGGAGGGTTGTATACCGGGGAGCTGTTTTTT. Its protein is CAIGGGLYTGELFF.

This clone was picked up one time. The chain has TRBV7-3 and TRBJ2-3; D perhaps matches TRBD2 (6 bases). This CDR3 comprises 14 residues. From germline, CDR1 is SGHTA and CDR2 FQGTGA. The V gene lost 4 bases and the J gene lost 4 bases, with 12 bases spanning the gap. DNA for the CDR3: TGTGCCAGCAGCTCCCCCGTAGCGGCAGATACGCAGTATTTT. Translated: CASSSPVAADTQYF.

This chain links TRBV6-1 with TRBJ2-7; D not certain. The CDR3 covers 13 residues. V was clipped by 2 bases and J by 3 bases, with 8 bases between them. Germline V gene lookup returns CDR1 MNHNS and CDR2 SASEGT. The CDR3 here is CASSERNSYEQYF. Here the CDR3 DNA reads TGTGCCAGCAGTGAACGCAACAGCTACGAGCAGTACTTC.

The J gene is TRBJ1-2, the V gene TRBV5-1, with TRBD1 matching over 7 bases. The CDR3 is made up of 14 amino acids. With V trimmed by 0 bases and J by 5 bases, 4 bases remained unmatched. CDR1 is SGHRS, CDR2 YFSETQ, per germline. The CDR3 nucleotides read TGCGCCAGCAGCTTGGGGGGGACAGTTTATGGCTACACCTTC. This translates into CASSLGGTVYGYTF.

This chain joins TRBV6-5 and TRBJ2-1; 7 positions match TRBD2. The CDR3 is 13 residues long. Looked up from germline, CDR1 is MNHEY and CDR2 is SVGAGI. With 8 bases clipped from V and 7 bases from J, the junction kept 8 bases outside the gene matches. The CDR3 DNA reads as TGTGCCAGCTGCGGCGGGAGTGGGAATGAGCAGTTCTTC. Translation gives CASCGGSGNEQFF.

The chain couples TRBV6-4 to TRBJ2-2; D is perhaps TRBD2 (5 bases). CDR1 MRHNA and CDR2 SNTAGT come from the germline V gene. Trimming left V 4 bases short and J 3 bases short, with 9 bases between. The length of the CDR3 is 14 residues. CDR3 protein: CASSVSVDTGELFF. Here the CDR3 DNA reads TGTGCCAGCAGTGTTAGCGTCGACACCGGGGAGCTGTTTTTT.

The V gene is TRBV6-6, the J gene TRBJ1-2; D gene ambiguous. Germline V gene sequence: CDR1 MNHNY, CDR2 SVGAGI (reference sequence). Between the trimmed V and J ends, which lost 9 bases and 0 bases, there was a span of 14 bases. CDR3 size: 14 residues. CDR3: CASSLAVTNYGYTF. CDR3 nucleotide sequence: TGTGCCAGTTCGTTAGCGGTTACTAACTATGGCTACACCTTC.

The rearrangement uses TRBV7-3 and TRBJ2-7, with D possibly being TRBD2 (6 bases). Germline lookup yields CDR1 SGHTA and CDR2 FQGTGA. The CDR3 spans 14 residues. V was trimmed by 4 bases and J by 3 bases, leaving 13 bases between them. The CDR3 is CASSWGGEGYEQYF. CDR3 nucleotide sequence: TGTGCCAGCAGCTGGGGAGGCGAGGGCTACGAGCAGTACTTC.

This chain's CDR3 is CASSLFPDLHSPLHF. In DNA form, the CDR3 reads TGTGCCAGCAGCCTGTTTCCGGACCTTCATTCACCCCTCCACTTT. This chain connects TRBV9 to TRBJ1-6; D is unresolved. The CDR3 contains 15 residues. Per germline, CDR1 SGDLS and CDR2 YYNGEE. V was cut by 4 bases and J by 8 bases, with 16 bases left in between.

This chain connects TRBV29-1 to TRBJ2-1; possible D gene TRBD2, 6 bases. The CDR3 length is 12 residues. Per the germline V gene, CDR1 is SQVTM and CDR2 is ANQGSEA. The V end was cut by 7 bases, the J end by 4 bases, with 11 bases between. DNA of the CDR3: TGCAGCGCTGCCGGGACTTACAATGAGCAGTTCTTC. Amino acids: CSAAGTYNEQFF.

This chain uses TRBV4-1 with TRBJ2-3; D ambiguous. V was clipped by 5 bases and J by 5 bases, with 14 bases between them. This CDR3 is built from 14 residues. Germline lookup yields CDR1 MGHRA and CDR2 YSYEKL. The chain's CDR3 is CASSRLGQQDTQYF. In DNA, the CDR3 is TGCGCCAGCAGCAGGTTAGGGCAGCAAGATACGCAGTATTTT.